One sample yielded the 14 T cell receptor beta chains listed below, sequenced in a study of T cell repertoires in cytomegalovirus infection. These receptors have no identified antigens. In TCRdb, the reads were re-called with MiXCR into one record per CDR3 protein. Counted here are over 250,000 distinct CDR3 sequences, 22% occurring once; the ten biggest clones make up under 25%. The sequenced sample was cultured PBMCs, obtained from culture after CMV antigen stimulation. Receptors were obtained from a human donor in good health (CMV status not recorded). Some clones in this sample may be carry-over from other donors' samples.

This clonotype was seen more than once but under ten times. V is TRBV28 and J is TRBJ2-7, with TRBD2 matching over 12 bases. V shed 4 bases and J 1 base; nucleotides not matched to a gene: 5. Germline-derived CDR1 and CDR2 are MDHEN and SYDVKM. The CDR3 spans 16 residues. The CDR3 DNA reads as TGTGCCAGCAGTTCGTCCGGGACTAGCGGGTCCTACGAGCAGTACTTC. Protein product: CASSSSGTSGSYEQYF.

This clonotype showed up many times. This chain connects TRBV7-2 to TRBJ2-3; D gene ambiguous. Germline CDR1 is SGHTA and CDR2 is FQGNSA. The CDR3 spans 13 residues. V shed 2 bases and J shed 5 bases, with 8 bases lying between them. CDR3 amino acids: CASSLQVRDTQYF. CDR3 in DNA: TGTGCCAGCAGCTTACAGGTTCGAGATACGCAGTATTTT.

The CDR3 region has the DNA TGTGCCAGCAGGAGTAATGAAAAACTGTTTTTT. Its protein product is CASRSNEKLFF. The chain recombines TRBV27 with TRBJ1-4; D uncertain. This CDR3 has 11 residues. CDR1 and CDR2 from the germline V gene are MNHEY and SMNVEV (reference sequence). V lost 6 bases to trimming and J lost 4 bases, with 3 bases between them.

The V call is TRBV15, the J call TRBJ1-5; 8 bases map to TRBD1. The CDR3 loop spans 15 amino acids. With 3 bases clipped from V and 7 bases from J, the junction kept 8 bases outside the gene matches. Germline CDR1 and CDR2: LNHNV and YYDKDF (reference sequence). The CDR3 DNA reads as TGTGCCACCAGCAGGGCCGGACAGGGAGAGCAGCCCCAGCATTTT. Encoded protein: CATSRAGQGEQPQHF.

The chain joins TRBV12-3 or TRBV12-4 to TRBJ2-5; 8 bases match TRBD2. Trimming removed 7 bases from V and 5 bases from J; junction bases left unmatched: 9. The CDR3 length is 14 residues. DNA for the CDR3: TGTGCCAGCACCATCGGGAGGGCCTTGGAGACCCAGTACTTC. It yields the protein CASTIGRALETQYF.

CDR3 coding DNA: TGTGCCAGCAGTCCTTCTTGGGGGTTCCAGAACACCGGGGAGCTGTTTTTT. This encodes CASSPSWGFQNTGELFF. The genes are TRBV6-5 and TRBJ2-2; D may match TRBD1 or TRBD2 (5 bases each). Trimming stripped 5 bases from V and 1 base from J, with 17 bases between. The CDR3 contains 17 residues. Germline V gives CDR1 MNHEY, CDR2 SVGAGI.

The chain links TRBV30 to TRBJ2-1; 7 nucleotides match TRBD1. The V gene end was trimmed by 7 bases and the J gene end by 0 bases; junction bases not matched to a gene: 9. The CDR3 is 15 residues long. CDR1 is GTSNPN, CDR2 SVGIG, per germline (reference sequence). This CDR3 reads CASLSTGSSYNEQFF. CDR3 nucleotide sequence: TGTGCCTCGTTATCGACAGGGAGCTCCTACAATGAGCAGTTCTTC. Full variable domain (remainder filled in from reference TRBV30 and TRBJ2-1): SQTIHQWPATLVQPVGSPLSLECTVEGTSNPNLYWYRQAAGRGLQLLFYSVGIGQISSEVPQNLSASRPQDRQFILSSKKLLLSDSGFYLCASLSTGSSYNEQFFGPGTRLTVL.

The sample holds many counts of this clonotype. The CDR3 DNA is TGTGCCAGCAGCTTGGAAGCGGGAGGGCCCCTTGTCACAGATACGCAGTATTTT. Translating it yields CASSLEAGGPLVTDTQYF. J is TRBJ2-3 and V is TRBV5-8; 10 positions match TRBD2. The CDR3 length is 18 residues. Per the germline V gene, CDR1 is SGHTS and CDR2 is YDEGEE. Trimming at V came to 0 bases and at J to 2 bases, leaving 9 bases not matched to a gene.

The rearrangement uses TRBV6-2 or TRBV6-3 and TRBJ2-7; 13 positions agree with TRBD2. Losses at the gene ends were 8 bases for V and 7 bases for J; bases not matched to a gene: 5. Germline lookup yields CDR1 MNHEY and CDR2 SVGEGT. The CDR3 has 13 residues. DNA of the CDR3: TGTGCCAGCCGACTAGCGGGAGGAGATGAGCAGTACGTC. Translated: CASRLAGGDEQYV.

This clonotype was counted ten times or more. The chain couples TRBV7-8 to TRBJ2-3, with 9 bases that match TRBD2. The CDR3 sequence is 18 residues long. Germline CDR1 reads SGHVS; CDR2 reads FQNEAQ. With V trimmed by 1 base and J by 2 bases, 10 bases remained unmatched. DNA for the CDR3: TGTGCCAGCAGCTTAGATTATTTGCGGGAGGGGTTCACAGATACGCAGTATTTT. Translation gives CASSLDYLREGFTDTQYF.

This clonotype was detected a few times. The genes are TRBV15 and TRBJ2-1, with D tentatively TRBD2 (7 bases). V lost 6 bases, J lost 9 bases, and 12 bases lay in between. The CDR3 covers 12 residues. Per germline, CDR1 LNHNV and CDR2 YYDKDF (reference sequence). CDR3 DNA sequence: TGTGCCACCAGTACAGGGAGGGGTGAGCAGTTCTTC. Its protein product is CATSTGRGEQFF.

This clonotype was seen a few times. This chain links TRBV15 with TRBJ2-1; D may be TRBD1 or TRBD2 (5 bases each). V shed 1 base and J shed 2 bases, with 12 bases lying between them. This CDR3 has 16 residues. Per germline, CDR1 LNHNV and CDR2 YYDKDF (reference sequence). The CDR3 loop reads CATSRGTRGTYNEQFF. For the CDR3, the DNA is TGTGCCACCAGCAGAGGGACGAGGGGAACCTACAATGAGCAGTTCTTC.

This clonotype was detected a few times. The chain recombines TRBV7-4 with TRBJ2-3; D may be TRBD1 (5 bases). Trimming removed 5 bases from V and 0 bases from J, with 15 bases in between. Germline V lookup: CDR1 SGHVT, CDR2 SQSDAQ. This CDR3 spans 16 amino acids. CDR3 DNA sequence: TGTGCCAGCAGCCCCCGATGGGGCCGAAGCACAGATACGCAGTATTTT. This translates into CASSPRWGRSTDTQYF.

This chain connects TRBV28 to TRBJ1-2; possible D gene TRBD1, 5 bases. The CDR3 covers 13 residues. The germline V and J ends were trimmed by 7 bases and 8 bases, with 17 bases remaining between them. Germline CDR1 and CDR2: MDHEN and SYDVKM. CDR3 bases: TGTGCCAGCAACTCGGAAGGGGCGGGAGGCTACACCTTC. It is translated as CASNSEGAGGYTF.